This entry features one TCR beta chain sequence. This sample is drawn from a study of T cell changes during pregnancy in multiple sclerosis. Assay used: immunoSEQ multiplex PCR; TCRdb lists only in-frame clones, some missing. The table includes approximately 41,000 clones, 90% detected once. Trimming stripped 1 base from V and 4 bases from J, with 10 bases between. The CDR3 covers 14 residues. Per the germline V gene, CDR1 is SGHTA and CDR2 is FQGNSA. This TCR derives from a female donor with multiple sclerosis, enrolled in a pregnancy study. Sequenced here: CD4+ T cells from peripheral blood mononuclear cells, sampled in the second trimester of pregnancy. The J gene is TRBJ1-2, the V gene TRBV7-2, with a tentative D call TRBD1 (5 bases). The chain's CDR3 is CASSLGRGAYGYTF. The CDR3 nucleotides are TGTGCCAGCAGCTTAGGGAGGGGAGCCTATGGCTACACCTTC.